The clone carrying this T cell receptor beta chain was seen a single time. The target antigen is unknown. The sample originates from a study of CD8 T cells in Susac syndrome. Findings and limits, study-wide: As acknowledged by the study, its TCR sequencing and HLA analysis included a relatively small number of individuals.

Healthy donors constituted the controls, which were matched for age and sex. FACS was used to enrich TEMRA cells, whereas the CD8+ and CD4+ T cells were obtained by negative isolation. The RNA, about 0.5 to 1 ug, was put through reverse transcription using random hexamers. Coverage of TCR beta CDR3 amplification by immunoSEQ multiplex PCR extended to 54 Vbeta and 13 Jbeta. In TCRdb, the immunoSEQ multiplex PCR reads were re-called with MiXCR into one record per CDR3 protein. The repertoire holds about 90,000 distinct CDR3 sequences, with 90% to 95% as singletons. The sequencing input was CD8+ T cells from PBMCs. The sequence was collected from a human donor in good health.

CDR3 amino acids: CAWSPGTGGWDEQFF. The CDR3 bases are TGTGCCTGGAGCCCGGGGACAGGGGGCTGGGATGAGCAGTTCTTC. The genes are TRBV30 and TRBJ2-1; 12 bases map to TRBD1. This CDR3 comprises 15 residues. Trimming cost V 3 bases and J 8 bases; bases outside gene matches: 8. Germline V gene data show CDR1 as GTSNPN and CDR2 as SVGIG (reference sequence).